What follows are 7 T cell receptor beta chains derived from one specimen sequenced in a study of blood T cells in healthy people across ages. Using a J-beta primer mix together with a sample-barcoded 5' primer, a second PCR was run for roughly 6 to 12 cycles. Using its own MiXCR run on the 5' RACE reads, TCRdb lists one record per CDR3 protein. The repertoire holds 950,000 to 1,200,000 distinct CDR3 sequences, more than 30% seen once, with 13% in the top ten. Sequenced sample: blood. All receptors derive from a man aged 18 to 29 in good health.

This clonotype has a handful of counts. The chain combines TRBV5-1 with TRBJ2-5; 8 nucleotides align to TRBD1. The DNA end is a closer match to TRBJ2-7, so the J assignment may be wrong. Germline V gene sequence: CDR1 SGHRS, CDR2 YFSETQ. This CDR3 spans 14 amino acids. CDR3 nucleotide sequence: TGCGCCAGCAGCTCGGGGGACAGGCCTCTCGAGCAGTACTTC. It specifies CASSSGDRPLEQYF.

The chain is built from TRBV6-1 and TRBJ2-5, with D tentatively TRBD1 (5 bases). This CDR3 contains 13 residues. The ends were cut back, 7 bases at V and 0 bases at J, with 9 bases in the middle. CDR1 and CDR2 (germline): MNHNS, SASEGT. The CDR3 coding sequence is TGTGCCAGCATGCCCAGGGACCAAGAGACCCAGTACTTC. It encodes CASMPRDQETQYF.

The chain uses TRBV29-1 and TRBJ2-3; D not certain. This CDR3 is 13 amino acids long. Germline V gives CDR1 SQVTM, CDR2 ANQGSEA. Trimming removed 6 bases from V and 1 base from J, with 11 bases in between. The CDR3 bases are TGCAGCGTCACTGCCCGGCGCACAGATACGCAGTATTTT. This encodes CSVTARRTDTQYF.

This clonotype appeared a few times. The V gene is TRBV30, the J gene TRBJ2-7; 10 bases are a match to TRBD1. CDR3 size: 14 residues. Germline CDR1 is GTSNPN and CDR2 is SVGIG (reference sequence). The J segment lost 4 bases and the V segment lost 6 bases, leaving 9 bases of the junction unmatched. CDR3 in amino acids: CACEDRDRGYEQYF. The CDR3 DNA is TGTGCCTGCGAGGACCGGGACAGGGGTTACGAGCAGTACTTC.

This clonotype has a handful of counts. The chain links TRBV12-3 or TRBV12-4 to TRBJ1-5, with D tentatively TRBD1 (5 bases). The CDR3 sequence is 14 residues long. V lost 4 bases and J 0 bases, leaving 7 bases between the germline ends. The CDR3 DNA reads TGTGCCAGCAGTTCAGGGTTTAGCAATCAGCCCCAGCATTTT. Protein: CASSSGFSNQPQHF.

This sequence joins TRBV20-1 and TRBJ1-2; possibly TRBD1 for D (6 bases). The CDR3 spans 14 residues. V dropped 2 bases and J dropped 1 base, with 11 bases sitting between them. Germline CDR1 reads DFQATT; CDR2 reads SNEGSKA (reference sequence). CDR3 sequence: CSARLDSLNYGYTF. CDR3 DNA: TGCAGTGCTAGACTGGACAGCCTTAACTATGGCTACACCTTC.

The V and J genes are TRBV11-2 and TRBJ2-3, with 8 bases fitting TRBD2. This CDR3 contains 16 residues. Unmatched junction bases numbered 9, after V lost 1 base and J lost 6 bases. Germline values: CDR1 SGHAT, CDR2 FQNNGV. The CDR3 is CASSLAGGGYWDTQYF. CDR3 coding DNA: TGTGCCAGCAGCTTAGCGGGGGGGGGTTACTGGGATACGCAGTATTTT.